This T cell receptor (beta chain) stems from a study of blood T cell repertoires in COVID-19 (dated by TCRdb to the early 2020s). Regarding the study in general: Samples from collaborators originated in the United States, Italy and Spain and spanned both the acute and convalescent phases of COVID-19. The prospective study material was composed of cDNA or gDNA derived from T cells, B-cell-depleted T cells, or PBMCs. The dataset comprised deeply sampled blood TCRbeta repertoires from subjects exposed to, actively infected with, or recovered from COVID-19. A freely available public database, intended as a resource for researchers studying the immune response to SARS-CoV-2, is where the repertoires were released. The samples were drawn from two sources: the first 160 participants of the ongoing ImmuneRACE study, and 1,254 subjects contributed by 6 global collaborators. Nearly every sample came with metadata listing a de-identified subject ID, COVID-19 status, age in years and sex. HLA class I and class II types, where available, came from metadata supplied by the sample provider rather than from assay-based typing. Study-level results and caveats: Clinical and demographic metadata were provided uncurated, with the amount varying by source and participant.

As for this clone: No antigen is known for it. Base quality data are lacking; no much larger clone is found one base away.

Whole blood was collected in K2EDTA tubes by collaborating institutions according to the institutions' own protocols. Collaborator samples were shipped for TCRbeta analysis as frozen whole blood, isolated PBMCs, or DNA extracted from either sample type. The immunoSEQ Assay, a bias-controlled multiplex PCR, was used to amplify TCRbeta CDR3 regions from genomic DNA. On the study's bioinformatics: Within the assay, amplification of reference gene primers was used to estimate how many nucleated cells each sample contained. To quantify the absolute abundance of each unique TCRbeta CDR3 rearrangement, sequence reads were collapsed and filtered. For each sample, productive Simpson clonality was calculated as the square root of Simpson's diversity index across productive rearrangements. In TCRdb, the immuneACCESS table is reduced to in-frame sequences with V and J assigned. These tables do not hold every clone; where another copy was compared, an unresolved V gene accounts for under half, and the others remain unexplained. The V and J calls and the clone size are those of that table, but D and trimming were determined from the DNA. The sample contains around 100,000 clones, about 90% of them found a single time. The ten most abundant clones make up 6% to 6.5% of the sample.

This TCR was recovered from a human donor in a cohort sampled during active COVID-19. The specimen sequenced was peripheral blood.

DNA sequence: TGTGCCAGTAACTGGGCGGGGGGGCCGGGCAATGAGCAGTTCTTC. Translation gives CASNWAGGPGNEQFF. The sequence joins TRBV19 to TRBJ2-1, with 9 bases matching TRBD2. From the cysteine up to the phenylalanine, the CDR3 has a length of 15 residues. Only the CDR3 portion is preserved as DNA: 45 bases, with reading frame beginning at the first base. CDR1 is given as LNHDA and CDR2 as SQIVND, both from the germline V gene (reference sequence). V has 7 bases trimmed and J has 6 bases trimmed; junction bases matching no gene number 10.